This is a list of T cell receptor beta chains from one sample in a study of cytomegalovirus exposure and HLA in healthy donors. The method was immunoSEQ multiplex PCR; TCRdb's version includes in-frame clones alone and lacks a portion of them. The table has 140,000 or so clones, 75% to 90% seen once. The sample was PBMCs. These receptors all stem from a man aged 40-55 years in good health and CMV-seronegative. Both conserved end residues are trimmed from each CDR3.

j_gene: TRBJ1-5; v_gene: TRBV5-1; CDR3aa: ASSLDRGSNQPQH
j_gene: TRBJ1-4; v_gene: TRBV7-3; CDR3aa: ASSPSGATNEKLF
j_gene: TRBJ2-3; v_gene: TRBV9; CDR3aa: ASSKVAGTSTDTQY
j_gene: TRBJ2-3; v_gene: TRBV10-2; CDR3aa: ASSQADTQY
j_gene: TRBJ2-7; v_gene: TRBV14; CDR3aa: ASSQLRGQGAEQY
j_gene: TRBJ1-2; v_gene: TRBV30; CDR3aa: AWDSNADGYT
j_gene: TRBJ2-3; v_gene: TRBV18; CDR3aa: ASSFPGLEDTQY
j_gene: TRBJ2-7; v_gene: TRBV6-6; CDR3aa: ASSYSVVSGYEQY
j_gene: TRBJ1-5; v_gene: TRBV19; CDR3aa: ASQGARSNQPQH
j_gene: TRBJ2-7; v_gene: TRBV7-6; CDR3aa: ASSPFPAIYEQY
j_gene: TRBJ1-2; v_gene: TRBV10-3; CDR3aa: ATDQGSRGYGYT
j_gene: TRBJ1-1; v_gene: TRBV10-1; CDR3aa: ASRREMNTEAF
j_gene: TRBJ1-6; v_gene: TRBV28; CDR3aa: ASGGRDTSPLH
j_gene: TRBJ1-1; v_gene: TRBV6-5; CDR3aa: ASSYIPGDPF
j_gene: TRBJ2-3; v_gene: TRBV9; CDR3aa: ASSVEVFGGSRTDTQY